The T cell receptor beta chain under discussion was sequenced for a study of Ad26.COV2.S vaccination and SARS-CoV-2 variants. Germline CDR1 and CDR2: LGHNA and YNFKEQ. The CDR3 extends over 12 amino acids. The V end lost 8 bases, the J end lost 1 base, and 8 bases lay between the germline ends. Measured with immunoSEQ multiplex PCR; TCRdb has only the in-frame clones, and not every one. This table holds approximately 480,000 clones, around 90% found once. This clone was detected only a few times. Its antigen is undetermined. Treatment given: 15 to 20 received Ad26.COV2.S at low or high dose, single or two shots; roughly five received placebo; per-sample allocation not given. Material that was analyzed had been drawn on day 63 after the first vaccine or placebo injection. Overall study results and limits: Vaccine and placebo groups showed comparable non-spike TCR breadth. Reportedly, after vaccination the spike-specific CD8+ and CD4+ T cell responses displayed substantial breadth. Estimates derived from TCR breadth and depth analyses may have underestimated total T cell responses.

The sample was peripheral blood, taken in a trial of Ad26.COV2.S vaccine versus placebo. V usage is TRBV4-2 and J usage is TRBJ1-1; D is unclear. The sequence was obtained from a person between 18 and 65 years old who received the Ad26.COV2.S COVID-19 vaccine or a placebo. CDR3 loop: CASGRRNTEAFF. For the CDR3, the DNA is TGTGCCAGCGGCCGGAGGAACACTGAAGCTTTCTTT.